Shown below are 8 T cell receptor beta chains from a single sample sequenced in a study of T-cell memory formation after mild COVID-19. TCRdb passed the 5' RACE reads through MiXCR, listing each CDR3 protein once. The table includes roughly 110,000 distinct CDR3 sequences, about an eighth detected once. The source material was PBMCs or a T cell subset sorted from them (not recorded which). The receptors derive from an adult woman who had mild COVID-19 (a few samples of this study predate the infection). Cell type and time point are not known.

This clonotype was seen a handful of times. This chain's CDR3 is CASSQDTEGISYEQYF. CDR3 DNA: TGTGCCAGCAGCCAAGATACGGAGGGAATCTCCTACGAGCAGTACTTC. V gene TRBV4-2 combines with J gene TRBJ2-7, with D perhaps matching TRBD2 (6 bases). The CDR3 loop spans 16 amino acids. Trimming cost V 0 bases and J 0 bases, with 12 bases left between them. From germline, CDR1 is LGHNA and CDR2 YNFKEQ.

The chain is built from TRBV6-5 and TRBJ1-4; no clear D gene. Germline CDR1 and CDR2: MNHEY and SVGAGI. Trimming pared 0 bases from V and 5 bases from J, leaving 4 bases between. The CDR3 spans 13 residues. The DNA for the CDR3 is TGTGCCAGCAGTTACTCCGACAATGAAAAACTGTTTTTT. Translation gives CASSYSDNEKLFF.

In its sample, this clonotype was seen a few times. The chain has TRBV5-1 and TRBJ2-5; 10 bases are shared with TRBD1. Germline trimming cut 4 bases from V and 4 bases from J; bases unmatched to any gene: 1. Germline V gene lookup returns CDR1 SGHRS and CDR2 YFSETQ. This CDR3 has 13 residues. CDR3 amino acids: CASSGDRGETQYF. The DNA of the CDR3 is TGCGCCAGCAGCGGGGACAGGGGAGAGACCCAGTACTTC.

For this clonotype: Compared with germline, one end of the junction differs, possibly owing to a read error. This rearrangement joins TRBV6-5 to TRBJ2-5, with 7 bases fitting TRBD1. Germline CDR1 is MNHEY and CDR2 is SVGAGI. The CDR3 runs to 16 residues. The CDR3: CASSKDQRDSQKTQYF. Here the CDR3 DNA reads TGTGCCAGCAGTAAAGATCAAAGGGACAGCCAAAAGACCCAGTACTTC.

This clonotype was detected a few times. CDR3 residues: CSARAGQQVYNEQFF. CDR3 nucleotides: TGCAGTGCTAGAGCGGGCCAACAAGTCTACAATGAGCAGTTCTTC. This rearrangement joins TRBV20-1 to TRBJ2-1, with D unclear. Trimming shortened V by 1 base and J by 3 bases, and 13 bases separated the two germline ends. The CDR3 length is 15 residues. CDR1 and CDR2 from the germline V gene are DFQATT and SNEGSKA (reference sequence).

This rearrangement joins TRBV2 to TRBJ2-3, with D uncertain. This CDR3 contains 14 residues. Germline CDR1 is SNHLY and CDR2 is FYNNEI. The V gene lost 2 bases and the J gene lost 2 bases, with 8 bases spanning the gap. This CDR3 is CASSERQVTDTQYF. The CDR3 DNA follows: TGTGCCAGCAGTGAAAGGCAGGTCACAGATACGCAGTATTTT.

The J gene is TRBJ2-1, the V gene TRBV7-3; 7 bases match TRBD2. V was pared by 5 bases and J by 4 bases, with 5 bases of the junction left unmatched. The CDR3 totals 14 residues. From germline, CDR1 is SGHTA and CDR2 FQGTGA. The CDR3 spells CASSLSGAYNEQFF. CDR3 sequence (DNA): TGTGCCAGCAGCCTCAGCGGGGCTTACAATGAGCAGTTCTTC.

The chain links TRBV5-5 to TRBJ1-1, with D possibly TRBD1 on 5 matching bases. Germline-derived CDR1 and CDR2 are SGHKS and YYEKEE (reference sequence). The V gene lost 7 bases and the J gene lost 0 bases, with 10 bases spanning the gap. The CDR3 spans 13 residues. The CDR3 DNA reads TGTGCCAGCTTGAAGGACATGAACACTGAAGCTTTCTTT. Translating it yields CASLKDMNTEAFF.